The 19 T cell receptor beta chains in this list originate from one sample, sequenced in a study of identical twins. One entry per CDR3 protein, called by TCRdb with MiXCR from the 5' RACE reads. The table lists about 490,000 distinct CDR3 sequences, 13% to 15% of them singletons. This same sample was also part of a study on yellow fever vaccine responses in identical twins.

Sample: CD4+ T cells sorted from blood. The receptors shown here come from a woman aged 18-29 years in good health.

The V and J genes are TRBV5-6 and TRBJ2-2; TRBD2 is a possible D gene (6 bases). This CDR3 is 14 amino acids long. CDR1 and CDR2 (germline): SGHDT, YYEEEE. V gave up 4 bases and J gave up 7 bases, with 14 bases separating them. The CDR3 DNA sequence: TGTGCCAGCAGCCCCGGACTACCGGGCGGGGAGCTGTTTTTT. Its translation is CASSPGLPGGELFF.

The chain links TRBV7-9 to TRBJ2-4, with D perhaps assigned TRBD1 or TRBD2 (6 bases each). The CDR3 is 15 residues long. V lost 5 bases to trimming and J lost 9 bases, with 20 bases between them. Germline V gene sequence: CDR1 SEHNR, CDR2 FQNEAQ (reference sequence). CDR3 coding DNA: TGTGCCAGCAGCGTACAGGGCCCGGGGGCTATCATTCAGTACTTC. Protein sequence: CASSVQGPGAIIQYF.

In its sample, this clonotype was seen a few times. This chain uses TRBV6-5 with TRBJ2-1; D perhaps matches TRBD1 (5 bases). V lost 2 bases and J lost 7, with 21 bases in between. Germline V gene data show CDR1 as MNHEY and CDR2 as SVGAGI. This CDR3 spans 17 amino acids. CDR3 bases: TGTGCCAGCAGTTACATAAGTGGGGCCAGGGCTCGGAATGAGCAGTTCTTC. Amino acids: CASSYISGARARNEQFF.

This clonotype was counted only a few times. This chain joins TRBV29-1 and TRBJ2-7, with 11 bases aligning to TRBD1. The CDR3 runs 13 residues. Per germline, CDR1 SQVTM and CDR2 ANQGSEA. The V gene end was trimmed by 1 base and the J gene end by 5 bases; junction bases not matched to a gene: 1. The CDR3 sequence is CSVEGTGGHEQYF. The CDR3 DNA reads as TGCAGCGTTGAAGGGACAGGGGGCCACGAGCAGTACTTC.

V usage is TRBV7-6 and J usage is TRBJ2-2, with D maybe TRBD2 (5 bases). The CDR3 spans 15 residues. The V and J ends lost 3 bases and 4 bases respectively, with 12 bases between them. The germline gives CDR1 SGHVS, CDR2 FNYEAQ. The CDR3 here is CASSFAGTGTGELFF. CDR3 coding DNA: TGTGCCAGCAGCTTTGCGGGTACGGGCACCGGGGAGCTGTTTTTT.

The rearrangement links TRBV7-9 to TRBJ1-1; D gene ambiguous. CDR3 length equals 15 residues. With 4 bases removed from V and 6 bases from J, the gap between germline ends came to 18 bases. Germline assignment: CDR1 SEHNR and CDR2 FQNEAQ (reference sequence). CDR3 sequence: CASSSSPGKSAEAFF. DNA for the CDR3: TGTGCCAGCAGCTCCTCCCCGGGGAAGTCGGCTGAAGCTTTCTTT.

J is TRBJ2-5 and V is TRBV7-2; 8 bases map to TRBD1. The CDR3 totals 15 residues. Per the germline V gene, CDR1 is SGHTA and CDR2 is FQGNSA. The V gene end was trimmed by 5 bases and the J gene end by 10 bases; junction bases not matched to a gene: 15. DNA of the CDR3: TGTGCCAGCAGCCCCGGAGGGGGACAGGCACCATTCCAGTACTTC. It encodes CASSPGGGQAPFQYF.

This sequence joins TRBV7-2 and TRBJ2-3; no clear D gene. With 1 base removed from V and 0 bases from J, the gap between germline ends came to 8 bases. This CDR3 contains 15 residues. The V gene's germline CDR1 is SGHTA and CDR2 FQGNSA. The CDR3 coding sequence is TGTGCCAGCAGCTTAGTCTGGGGAAGCACAGATACGCAGTATTTT. It is translated as CASSLVWGSTDTQYF.

This clonotype has just a few counts. Here the CDR3 reads CASSLDQGTTDTQYF. The CDR3 DNA reads as TGTGCCAGCAGCTTGGATCAAGGAACCACAGATACGCAGTATTTT. The chain links TRBV5-6 to TRBJ2-3; D not certain. The CDR3 extends over 15 amino acids. Germline V gene lookup returns CDR1 SGHDT and CDR2 YYEEEE. Trimming left V 0 bases short and J 2 bases short, with 10 bases between.

The chain employs TRBV7-9 and TRBJ2-1, with a tentative D call TRBD1 (6 bases). V shed 6 bases and J shed 0 bases, with 12 bases lying between them. Germline V gene sequence: CDR1 SEHNR, CDR2 FQNEAQ (reference sequence). The length of the CDR3 is 15 residues. The CDR3 reads CASRSQGSSYNEQFF. DNA of the CDR3: TGTGCCAGCAGGTCCCAGGGGAGCTCCTACAATGAGCAGTTCTTC.

This clonotype was detected only a few times. V is TRBV12-3 or TRBV12-4 and J is TRBJ2-7; 8 bases fit TRBD1. V lost 1 base, J lost 2 bases, and 7 bases stayed unmatched. The CDR3 is 16 residues long. DNA of the CDR3: TGTGCCAGCAGTTTAGGGACAGGGTCGTTGACCTACGAGCAGTACTTC. It translates to CASSLGTGSLTYEQYF.

The chain is built from TRBV20-1 and TRBJ2-5, with D hard to call. The CDR3 runs to 12 residues. V was clipped by 6 bases and J by 1 base, with 9 bases between them. Germline V CDR1 and CDR2: DFQATT, SNEGSKA (reference sequence). CDR3 nucleotide sequence: TGCAGTGCCACCTATTTCCAAGAGACCCAGTACTTC. Its translation is CSATYFQETQYF.

In this sample, this clonotype turned up many times. This rearrangement joins TRBV6-1 to TRBJ1-5; a possible D gene is TRBD1 (5 bases). The CDR3 length is 16 residues. The germline CDR1 and CDR2 sequences are MNHNS and SASEGT. Trimming left V 6 bases short and J 0 bases short, with 15 bases between. CDR3 residues: CASREQTASSNQPQHF. The CDR3 coding sequence is TGTGCCAGCAGGGAGCAGACAGCGAGTAGCAATCAGCCCCAGCATTTT.

This chain uses TRBV3-1 with TRBJ2-2; TRBD2 might be the D (5 bases). The CDR3 sequence is 15 residues long. Trimming cost V 11 bases and J 10 bases, with 26 bases left between them. Per the germline V gene, CDR1 is LGHDT and CDR2 is YNNKEL (reference sequence). CDR3 amino acids: CASSPSRLPGEELFF. The CDR3 coding sequence is TGTGCCTCCTCCCCCTCGCGACTACCCGGGGAGGAGCTGTTTTTT. The complete variable domain, with remaining parts taken from reference TRBV3-1 and TRBJ2-2, reads DTAVSQTPKYLVTQMGNDKSIKCEQNLGHDTMYWYKQDSKKFLKIMFSYNNKELIINETVPNRFSPKSPDKAHLNLHINSLELGDSAVYFCASSPSRLPGEELFFGEGSRLTVL.

The chain joins TRBV18 to TRBJ2-1, with D tentatively TRBD1 or TRBD2 (6 bases each). Germline assignment: CDR1 KGHSH and CDR2 LQKENI. V was pared by 2 bases and J by 4 bases, with 12 bases between. The CDR3 consists of 15 residues. Here the CDR3 DNA reads TGTGCCAGCTCACCAGAGACGGGGGCTTACAATGAGCAGTTCTTC. It yields the protein CASSPETGAYNEQFF.

In its sample, this clonotype was seen a few times. The rearrangement uses TRBV29-1 and TRBJ1-2; D unclear. CDR1 and CDR2 (germline): SQVTM, ANQGSEA. Trimming removed 7 bases at V and 3 bases at J, with 12 bases between. CDR3 size: 12 residues. CDR3 protein: CSAPRGDYGYTF. Here the CDR3 DNA reads TGCAGCGCCCCCCGGGGAGACTATGGCTACACCTTC. The full variable domain, its missing parts supplied by reference TRBV29-1 and TRBJ1-2, is SAVISQKPSRDICQRGTSLTIQCQVDSQVTMMFWYRQQPGQSLTLIATANQGSEATYESGFVIDKFPISRPNLTFSTLTVSNMSPEDSSIYLCSAPRGDYGYTFGSGTRLTVV.

The V and J genes are TRBV7-9 and TRBJ2-7; the D is unclear. The CDR3 spans 12 residues. Looked up from germline, CDR1 is SEHNR and CDR2 is FQNEAQ (reference sequence). The V end was cut by 4 bases, the J end by 2 bases, with 6 bases between. CDR3 protein: CASSSQAYEQYV. As DNA, the CDR3 is TGTGCCAGCAGCTCCCAGGCCTACGAGCAGTACGTC.

This clonotype has a count of ten or more. At one of its ends the junction is not consistent with the germline gene, which may arise from a read error. This sequence joins TRBV12-3 or TRBV12-4 and TRBJ1-5, with a weak D call TRBD1 (5 bases). The length of the CDR3 is 14 residues. In DNA, the CDR3 is TGTGCCAGCAGCTTAGGGGTTAGCAATCAGCCCCAGCATTTT. Its translation is CASSLGVSNQPQHF.

There are a few counts of this clonotype. The chain carries TRBV7-8 and TRBJ2-2, with D unclear. The CDR3 consists of 13 residues. Germline CDR1 is SGHVS and CDR2 is FQNEAQ. V was trimmed by 1 base and J by 4 bases, leaving 4 bases between them. The CDR3 bases are TGTGCCAGCAGCTTAGTACGCACCGGGGAGCTGTTTTTT. Amino acid sequence: CASSLVRTGELFF.